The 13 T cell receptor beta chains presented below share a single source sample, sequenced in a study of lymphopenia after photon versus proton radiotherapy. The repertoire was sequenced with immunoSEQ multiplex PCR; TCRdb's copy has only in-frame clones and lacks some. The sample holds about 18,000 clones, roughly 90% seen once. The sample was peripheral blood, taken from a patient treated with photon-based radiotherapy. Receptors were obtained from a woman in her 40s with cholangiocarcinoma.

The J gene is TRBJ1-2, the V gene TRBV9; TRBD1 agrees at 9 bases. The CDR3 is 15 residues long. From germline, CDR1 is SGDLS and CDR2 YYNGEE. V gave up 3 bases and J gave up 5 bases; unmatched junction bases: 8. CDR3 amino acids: CASSGTGQGWYGYTF. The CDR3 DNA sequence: TGTGCCAGCAGCGGTACGGGACAGGGATGGTATGGCTACACCTTC.

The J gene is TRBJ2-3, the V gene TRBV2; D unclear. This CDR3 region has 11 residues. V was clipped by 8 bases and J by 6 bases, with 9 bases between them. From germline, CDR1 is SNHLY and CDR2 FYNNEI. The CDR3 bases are TGTGCCAGCCGTTGGGTGGATACGCAGTATTTT. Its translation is CASRWVDTQYF. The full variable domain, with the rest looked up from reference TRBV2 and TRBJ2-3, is EPEVTQTPSHQVTQMGQEVILRCVPISNHLYFYWYRQILGQKVEFLVSFYNNEISEKSEIFDDQFSVERPDGSNFTLKIRSTKLEDSAMYFCASRWVDTQYFGPGTRLTVL.

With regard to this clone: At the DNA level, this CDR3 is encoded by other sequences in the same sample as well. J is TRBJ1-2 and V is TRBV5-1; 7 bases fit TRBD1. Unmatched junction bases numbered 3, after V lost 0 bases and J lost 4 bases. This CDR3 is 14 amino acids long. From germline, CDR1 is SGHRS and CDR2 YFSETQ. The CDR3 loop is CASSLGQGVYGYTF. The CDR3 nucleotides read TGCGCCAGCAGCTTGGGGCAGGGGGTCTATGGCTACACCTTC.

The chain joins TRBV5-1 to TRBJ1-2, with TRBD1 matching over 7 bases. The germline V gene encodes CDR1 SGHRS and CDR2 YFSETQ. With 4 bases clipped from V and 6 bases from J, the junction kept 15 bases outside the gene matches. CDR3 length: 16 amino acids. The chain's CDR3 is CASSKQGIGSKDGYTF. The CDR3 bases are TGCGCCAGCAGCAAACAGGGGATTGGGAGTAAAGATGGCTACACCTTC.

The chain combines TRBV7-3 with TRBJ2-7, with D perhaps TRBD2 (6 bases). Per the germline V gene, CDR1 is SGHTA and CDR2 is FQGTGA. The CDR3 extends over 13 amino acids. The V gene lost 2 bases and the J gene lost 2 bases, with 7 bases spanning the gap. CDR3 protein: CASSLGGTYEQYF. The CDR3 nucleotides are TGTGCCAGCAGCTTAGGCGGGACCTACGAGCAGTACTTC. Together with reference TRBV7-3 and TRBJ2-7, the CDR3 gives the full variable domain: GAGVSQTPSNKVTEKGKYVELRCDPISGHTALYWYRQSLGQGPEFLIYFQGTGAADDSGLPNDRFFAVRPEGSVSTLKIQRTERGDSAVYLCASSLGGTYEQYFGPGTRLTVT.

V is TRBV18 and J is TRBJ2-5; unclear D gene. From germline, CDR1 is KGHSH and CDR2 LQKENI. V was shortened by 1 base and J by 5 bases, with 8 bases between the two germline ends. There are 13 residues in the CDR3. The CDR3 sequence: CASSPLVQETQYF. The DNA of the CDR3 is TGTGCCAGCTCACCACTCGTACAGGAGACCCAGTACTTC.

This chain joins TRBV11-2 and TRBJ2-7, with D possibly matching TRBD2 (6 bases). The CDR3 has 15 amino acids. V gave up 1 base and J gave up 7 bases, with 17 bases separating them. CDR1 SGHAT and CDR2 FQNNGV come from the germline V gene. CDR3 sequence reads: CASSLGDSPLGEQYF. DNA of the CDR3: TGTGCCAGCAGCTTAGGGGACTCCCCGTTGGGAGAGCAGTACTTC.

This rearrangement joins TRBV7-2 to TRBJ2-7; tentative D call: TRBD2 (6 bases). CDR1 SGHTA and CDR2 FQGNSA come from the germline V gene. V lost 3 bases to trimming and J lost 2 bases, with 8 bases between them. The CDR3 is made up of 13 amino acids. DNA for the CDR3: TGTGCCAGCAGCTTGGGCGGGACCTACGAGCAGTACTTC. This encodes CASSLGGTYEQYF.

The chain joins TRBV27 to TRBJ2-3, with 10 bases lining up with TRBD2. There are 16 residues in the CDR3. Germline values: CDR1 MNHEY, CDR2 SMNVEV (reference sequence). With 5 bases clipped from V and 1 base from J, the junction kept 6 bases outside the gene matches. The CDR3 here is CASSPLAGDGTDTQYF. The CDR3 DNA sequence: TGTGCCAGCAGTCCTCTAGCGGGAGATGGCACAGATACGCAGTATTTT.

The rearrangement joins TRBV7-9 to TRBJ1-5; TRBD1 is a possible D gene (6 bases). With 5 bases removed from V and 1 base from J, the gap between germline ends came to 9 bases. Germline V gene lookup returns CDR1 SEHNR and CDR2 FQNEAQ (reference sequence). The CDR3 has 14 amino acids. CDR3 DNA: TGTGCCAGCAGCCAAGGGGGAAGCAATCAGCCCCAGCATTTT. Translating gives CASSQGGSNQPQHF. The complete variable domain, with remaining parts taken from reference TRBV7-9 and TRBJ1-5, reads DTGVSQNPRHKITKRGQNVTFRCDPISEHNRLYWYRQTLGQGPEFLTYFQNEAQLEKSRLLSDRFSAERPKGSFSTLEIQRTEQGDSAMYLCASSQGGSNQPQHFGDGTRLSIL.

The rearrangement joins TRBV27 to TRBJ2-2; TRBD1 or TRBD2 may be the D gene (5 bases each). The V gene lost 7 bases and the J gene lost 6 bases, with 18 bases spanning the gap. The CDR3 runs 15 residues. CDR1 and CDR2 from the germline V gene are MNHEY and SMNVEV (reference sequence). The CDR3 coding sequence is TGTGCCAGCACCAGAAATGGGGCGGGCCCCGGGGAGCTGTTTTTT. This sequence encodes CASTRNGAGPGELFF.

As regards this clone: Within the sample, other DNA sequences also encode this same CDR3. The CDR3 sequence is CASSGLRDTQYF. In nucleotides, the CDR3 is TGTGCCAGCAGCGGCCTCAGAGATACGCAGTATTTT. The V gene is TRBV9, the J gene TRBJ2-3; unclear D gene. CDR1 is SGDLS and CDR2 is YYNGEE in the germline V gene. The V end lost 3 bases, the J end lost 5 bases, and 7 bases lay between the germline ends. The CDR3 length is 12 residues.

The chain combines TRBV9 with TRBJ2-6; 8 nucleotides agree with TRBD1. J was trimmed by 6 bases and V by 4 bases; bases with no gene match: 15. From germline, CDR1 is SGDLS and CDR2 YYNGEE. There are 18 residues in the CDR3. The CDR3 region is CASSPTGQGGFEANVLTF. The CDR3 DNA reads TGTGCCAGCAGCCCCACCGGACAGGGAGGATTCGAGGCCAACGTCCTGACTTTC.